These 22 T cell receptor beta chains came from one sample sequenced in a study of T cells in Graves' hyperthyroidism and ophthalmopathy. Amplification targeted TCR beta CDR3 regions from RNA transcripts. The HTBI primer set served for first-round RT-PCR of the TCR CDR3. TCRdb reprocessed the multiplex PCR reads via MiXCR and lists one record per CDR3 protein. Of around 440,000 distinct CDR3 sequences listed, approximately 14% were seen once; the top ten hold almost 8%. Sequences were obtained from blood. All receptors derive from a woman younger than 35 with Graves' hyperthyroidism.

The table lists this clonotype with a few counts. The CDR3 loop reads CASSVGRTEEGEQYF. The CDR3 nucleotides read TGTGCCAGCAGCGTGGGACGGACGGAAGAAGGGGAGCAGTACTTC. The rearrangement joins TRBV2 to TRBJ2-7, with D perhaps being TRBD1 or TRBD2 (5 bases each). Trimming removed 6 bases from V and 7 bases from J, with 22 bases in between. This CDR3 is 15 amino acids long. CDR1 and CDR2 (germline): SNHLY, FYNNEI.

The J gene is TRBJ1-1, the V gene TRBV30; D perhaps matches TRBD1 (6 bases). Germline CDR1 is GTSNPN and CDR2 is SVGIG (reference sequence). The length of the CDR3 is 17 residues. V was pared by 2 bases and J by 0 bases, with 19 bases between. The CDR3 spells CAWSKEQGRGMNTEAFF. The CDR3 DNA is TGTGCCTGGAGTAAAGAACAGGGAAGGGGCATGAACACTGAAGCTTTCTTT.

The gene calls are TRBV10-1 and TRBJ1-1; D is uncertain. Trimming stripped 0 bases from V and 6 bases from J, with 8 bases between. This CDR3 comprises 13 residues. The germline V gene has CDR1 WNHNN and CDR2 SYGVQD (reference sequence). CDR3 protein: CASSESGLAEAFF. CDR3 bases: TGCGCCAGCAGTGAGTCGGGTCTCGCTGAAGCTTTCTTT.

CDR3 DNA sequence: TGTGCTAGTGGTTTGGTACGGGAAAATACGCAGTATTTT. It translates to CASGLVRENTQYF. This chain joins TRBV12-5 and TRBJ2-3; tentatively, D is TRBD2 (5 bases). V shed 0 bases and J shed 7 bases, with 8 bases lying between them. The CDR3 totals 13 residues. Per germline, CDR1 LGHNT and CDR2 FRNRAP.

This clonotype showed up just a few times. CDR3 amino acids: CASSSMTSGRRSGELFF. The DNA of the CDR3 is TGTGCCAGCAGTTCCATGACTAGCGGGAGAAGGTCCGGGGAGCTGTTTTTT. This chain links TRBV6-1 with TRBJ2-2, with 12 bases lining up with TRBD2. V shed 5 bases and J 6 bases; nucleotides not matched to a gene: 10. The CDR3 is 17 amino acids. The germline V gene encodes CDR1 MNHNS and CDR2 SASEGT.

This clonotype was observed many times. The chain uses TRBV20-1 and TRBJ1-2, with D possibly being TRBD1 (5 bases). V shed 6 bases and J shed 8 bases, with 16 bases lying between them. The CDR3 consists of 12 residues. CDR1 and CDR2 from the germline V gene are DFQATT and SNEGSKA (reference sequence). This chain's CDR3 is CSAARGPKGYTF. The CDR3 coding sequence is TGCAGTGCGGCGCGGGGCCCTAAAGGCTACACCTTC.

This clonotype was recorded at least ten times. The CDR3 nucleotides read TGTGCCAGCAGCTCGGGACAGGGGGCGTATGCAGATACGCAGTATTTT. Translating it yields CASSSGQGAYADTQYF. V gene TRBV12-3 or TRBV12-4 combines with J gene TRBJ2-3; 12 bases map to TRBD1. This CDR3 contains 16 residues. V shed 6 bases and J 4 bases; nucleotides not matched to a gene: 8.

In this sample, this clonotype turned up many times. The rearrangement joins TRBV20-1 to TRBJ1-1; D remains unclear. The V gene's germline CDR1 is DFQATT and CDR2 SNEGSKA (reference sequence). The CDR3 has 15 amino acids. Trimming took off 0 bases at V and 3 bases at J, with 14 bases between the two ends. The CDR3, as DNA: TGCAGTGCTAGAGATAATGAGGGCGGGGACACTGAAGCTTTCTTT. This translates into CSARDNEGGDTEAFF.

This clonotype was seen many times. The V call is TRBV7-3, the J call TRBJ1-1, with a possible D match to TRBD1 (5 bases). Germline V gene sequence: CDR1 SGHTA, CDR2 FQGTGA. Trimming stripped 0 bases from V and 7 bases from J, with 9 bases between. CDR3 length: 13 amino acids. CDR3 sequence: CASSLTPGLEAFF. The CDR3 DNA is TGTGCCAGCAGCTTAACGCCAGGGCTTGAAGCTTTCTTT. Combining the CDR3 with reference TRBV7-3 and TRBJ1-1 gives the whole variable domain GAGVSQTPSNKVTEKGKYVELRCDPISGHTALYWYRQSLGQGPEFLIYFQGTGAADDSGLPNDRFFAVRPEGSVSTLKIQRTERGDSAVYLCASSLTPGLEAFFGQGTRLTVV.

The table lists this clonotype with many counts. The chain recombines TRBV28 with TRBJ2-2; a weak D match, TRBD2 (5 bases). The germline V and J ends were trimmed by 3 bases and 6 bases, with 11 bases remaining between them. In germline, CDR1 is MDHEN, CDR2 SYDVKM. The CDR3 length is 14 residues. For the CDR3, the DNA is TGTGCCAGCAGTTTCCTCGGGCGGGCCGGGGAGCTGTTTTTT. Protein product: CASSFLGRAGELFF.

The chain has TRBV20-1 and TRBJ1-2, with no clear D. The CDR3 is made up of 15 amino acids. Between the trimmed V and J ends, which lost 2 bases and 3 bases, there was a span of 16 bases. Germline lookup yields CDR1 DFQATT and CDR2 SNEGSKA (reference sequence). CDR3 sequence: CSARPWSAGDYGYTF. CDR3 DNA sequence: TGCAGTGCTAGACCTTGGAGCGCAGGCGACTATGGCTACACCTTC.

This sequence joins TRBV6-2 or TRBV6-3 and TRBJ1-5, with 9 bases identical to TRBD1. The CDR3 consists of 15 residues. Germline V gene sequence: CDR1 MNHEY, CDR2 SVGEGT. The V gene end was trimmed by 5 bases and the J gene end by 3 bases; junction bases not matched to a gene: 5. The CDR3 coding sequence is TGTGCCAGCAGTGTTGGGACAGGGTACAATCAGCCCCAGCATTTT. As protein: CASSVGTGYNQPQHF.

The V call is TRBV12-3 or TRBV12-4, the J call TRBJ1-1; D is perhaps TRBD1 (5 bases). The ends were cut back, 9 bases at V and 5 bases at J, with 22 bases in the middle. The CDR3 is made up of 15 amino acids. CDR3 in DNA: TGTGCCAGAGTTACCAATTATCAGGGACGGACTGAAGCTTTCTTT. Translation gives CARVTNYQGRTEAFF.

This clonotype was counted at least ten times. The CDR3 DNA reads TGTGCCAGCAGGAAAGGACTAGCGGGAGTGAATGAGCAGTTCTTC. It specifies CASRKGLAGVNEQFF. This chain uses TRBV5-6 with TRBJ2-1; TRBD2 matches at 13 bases. V was pared by 5 bases and J by 7 bases, with 6 bases of the junction left unmatched. The CDR3 extends over 15 amino acids. Germline V gives CDR1 SGHDT, CDR2 YYEEEE.

The CDR3 coding sequence is TGTGCCAGCAGTTACCCGGGGGGACAGAGACCCTATGGCTACACCTTC. Its protein product is CASSYPGGQRPYGYTF. V and J are TRBV6-5 and TRBJ1-2; TRBD1 agrees at 7 bases. The CDR3 is 16 amino acids. V shed 2 bases, J shed 4 bases, and the junction held 10 bases outside the gene matches. Germline V CDR1 and CDR2: MNHEY, SVGAGI.

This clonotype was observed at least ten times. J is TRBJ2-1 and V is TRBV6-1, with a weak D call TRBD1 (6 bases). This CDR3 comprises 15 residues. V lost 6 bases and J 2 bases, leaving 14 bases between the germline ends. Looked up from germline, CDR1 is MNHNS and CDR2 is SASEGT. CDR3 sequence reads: CASRSRGVTYNEQFF. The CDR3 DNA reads TGTGCCAGCAGGTCCAGGGGAGTCACCTACAATGAGCAGTTCTTC.

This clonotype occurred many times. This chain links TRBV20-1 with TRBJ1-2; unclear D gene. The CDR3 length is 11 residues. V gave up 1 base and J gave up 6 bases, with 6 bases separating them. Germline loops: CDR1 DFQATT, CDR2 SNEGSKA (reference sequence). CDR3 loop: CSARVVDGYTF. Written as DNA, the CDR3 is TGCAGTGCTAGAGTTGTAGATGGCTACACCTTC.

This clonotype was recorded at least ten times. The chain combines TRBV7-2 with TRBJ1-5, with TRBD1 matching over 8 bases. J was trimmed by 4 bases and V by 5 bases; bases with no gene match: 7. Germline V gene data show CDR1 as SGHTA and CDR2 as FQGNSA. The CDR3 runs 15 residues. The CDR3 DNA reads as TGTGCCAGCAGCGCGGACAGGGCCCGAAATCAGCCCCAGCATTTT. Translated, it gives CASSADRARNQPQHF.

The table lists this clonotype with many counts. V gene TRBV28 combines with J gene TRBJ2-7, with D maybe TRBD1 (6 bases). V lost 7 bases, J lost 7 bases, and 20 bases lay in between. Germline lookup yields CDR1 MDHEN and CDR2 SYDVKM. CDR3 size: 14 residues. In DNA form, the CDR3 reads TGTGCCAGCACCTCGAGGCAGGGGATCTTAGAGCAGTACTTC. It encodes CASTSRQGILEQYF.

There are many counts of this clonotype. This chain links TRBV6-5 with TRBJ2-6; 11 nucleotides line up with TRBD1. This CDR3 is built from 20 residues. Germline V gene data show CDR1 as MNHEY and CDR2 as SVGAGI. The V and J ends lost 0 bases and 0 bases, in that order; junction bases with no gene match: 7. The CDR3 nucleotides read TGTGCCAGCAGTTACTCATCCGGGACAGGGGGACTCTCTGGGGCCAACGTCCTGACTTTC. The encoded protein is CASSYSSGTGGLSGANVLTF.

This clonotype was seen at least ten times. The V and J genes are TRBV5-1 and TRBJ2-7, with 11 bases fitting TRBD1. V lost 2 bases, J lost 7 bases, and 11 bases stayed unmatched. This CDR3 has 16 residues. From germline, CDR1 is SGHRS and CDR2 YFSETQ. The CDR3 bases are TGCGCCAGCAGCTTCGGACAGGGGGCCGGGGGTTCGGAGCAGTACTTC. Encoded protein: CASSFGQGAGGSEQYF.

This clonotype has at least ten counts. The CDR3 loop is CASSPPGVADTQYF. For the CDR3, the DNA is TGTGCCAGCAGCCCCCCCGGGGTCGCAGATACGCAGTATTTT. The gene calls are TRBV7-2 and TRBJ2-3; TRBD2 is a possible D gene (5 bases). Trimming took 5 bases from V and 4 from J, leaving 13 bases between them. Germline values: CDR1 SGHTA, CDR2 FQGNSA. The CDR3 has 14 residues.